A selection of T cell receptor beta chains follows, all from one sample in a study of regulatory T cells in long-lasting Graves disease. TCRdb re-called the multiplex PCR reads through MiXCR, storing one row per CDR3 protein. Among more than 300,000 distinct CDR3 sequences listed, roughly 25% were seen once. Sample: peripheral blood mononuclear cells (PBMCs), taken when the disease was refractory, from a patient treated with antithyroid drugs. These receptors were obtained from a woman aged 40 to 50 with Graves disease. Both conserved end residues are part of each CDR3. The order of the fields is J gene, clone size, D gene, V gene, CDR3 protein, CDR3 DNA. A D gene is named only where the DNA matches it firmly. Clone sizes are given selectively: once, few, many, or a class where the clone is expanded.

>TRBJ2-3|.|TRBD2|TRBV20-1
CSASVITAGVKTDTQYF
TGCAGTGCTAGTGTAATCACGGCGGGAGTCAAAACAGATACGCAGTATTTT
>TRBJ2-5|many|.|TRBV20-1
CSARFGIRETQYF
TGCAGTGCTAGGTTTGGGATTCGAGAGACCCAGTACTTC
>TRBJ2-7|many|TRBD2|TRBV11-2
CASSLGTSITYEQYF
TGTGCCAGCAGCTTAGGGACTAGTATAACATACGAGCAGTACTTC
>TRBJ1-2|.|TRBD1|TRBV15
CATSSGAGTGHGYTF
TGTGCCACCAGCAGTGGAGCCGGGACAGGGCACGGCTACACCTTC
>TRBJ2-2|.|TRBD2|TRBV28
CASSILAGGVGELSF
TGTGCCAGCAGCATACTAGCGGGAGGGGTCGGGGAGCTGTCTTTT
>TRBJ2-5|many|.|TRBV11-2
CASSPTPGGFNQETQYF
TGTGCCAGCAGCCCAACCCCAGGAGGTTTCAACCAAGAGACCCAGTACTTC
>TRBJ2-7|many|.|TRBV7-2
CASSLAVGSGYEQYF
TGTGCCAGCAGCTTAGCGGTGGGTAGCGGTTACGAGCAGTACTTC
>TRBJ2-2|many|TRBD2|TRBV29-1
CSVDGLAGHTGELFF
TGCAGCGTTGATGGCCTAGCGGGACACACCGGGGAGCTGTTTTTT
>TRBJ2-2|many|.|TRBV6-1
CASRRVLVGELFF
TGTGCCAGCAGGAGGGTCTTGGTCGGGGAGCTGTTTTTT
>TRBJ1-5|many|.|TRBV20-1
CSASDGQGIIGQPQHF
TGCAGTGCTAGCGACGGGCAGGGAATTATCGGGCAGCCCCAGCATTTT
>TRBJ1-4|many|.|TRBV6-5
CASSYDQWNEKLFF
TGTGCCAGCAGTTACGACCAGTGGAATGAAAAACTGTTTTTT
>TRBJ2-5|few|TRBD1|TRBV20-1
CRPGGTGPTVQETQYF
TGCAGGCCAGGGGGGACAGGACCCACCGTACAAGAGACCCAGTACTTC
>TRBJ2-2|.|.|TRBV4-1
CASSQHGTLSRELFF
TGCGCCAGCAGCCAACACGGGACATTGTCCCGGGAGCTGTTTTTT
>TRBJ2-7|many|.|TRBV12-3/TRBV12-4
CASAISGYEQYF
TGTGCCAGCGCGATCTCGGGGTACGAGCAGTACTTC
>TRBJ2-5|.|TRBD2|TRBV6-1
CASRGVAGETQYF
TGTGCCAGCAGGGGAGTAGCGGGAGAGACCCAGTACTTC
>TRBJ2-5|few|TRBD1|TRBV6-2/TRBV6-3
CASNGGTGKTQYF
TGTGCCAGCAATGGAGGGACAGGCAAGACCCAGTACTTC
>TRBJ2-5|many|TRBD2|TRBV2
CASSEGLAGGETQYF
TGTGCCAGCAGTGAAGGGCTAGCGGGAGGAGAGACCCAGTACTTC
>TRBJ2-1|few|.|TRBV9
CASSSQPRPRHNEQFF
TGTGCCAGCAGCTCACAACCCAGACCAAGGCACAATGAGCAGTTCTTC
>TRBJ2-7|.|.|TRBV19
CASSDRQPGVDEQYF
TGTGCCAGTAGCGACAGACAGCCCGGGGTGGACGAGCAGTACTTC
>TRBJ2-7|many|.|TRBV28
CASSGSLTTYEQYF
TGTGCCAGCAGTGGAAGTTTGACTACCTACGAGCAGTACTTC
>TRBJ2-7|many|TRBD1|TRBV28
CASRLGQGAMRYF
TGTGCCAGCAGACTAGGACAGGGGGCTATGAGGTACTTC
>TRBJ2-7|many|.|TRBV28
CASSLGRYEQYF
TGTGCCAGCAGCTTGGGTCGGTACGAGCAGTACTTC
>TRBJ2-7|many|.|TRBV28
CASSQALNEQYF
TGTGCCAGCTCACAGGCTTTGAACGAGCAGTACTTC
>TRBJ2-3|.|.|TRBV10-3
CAISESGGLSTDTQYF
TGTGCCATCAGTGAGTCAGGGGGGCTTAGCACAGATACGCAGTATTTT
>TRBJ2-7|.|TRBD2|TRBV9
CASSAGGVEQYF
TGTGCCAGCAGCGCGGGAGGAGTCGAGCAGTACTTC
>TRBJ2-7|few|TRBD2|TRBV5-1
CASSLWSGTNSYEQYF
TGCGCCAGCAGCTTGTGGAGCGGGACCAATTCCTACGAGCAGTACTTC
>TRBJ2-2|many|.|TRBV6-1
CASTGRNTGELFF
TGTGCCAGCACGGGGAGGAACACCGGGGAGCTGTTTTTT
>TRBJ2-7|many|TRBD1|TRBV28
CASSLWLGTGANEQYF
TGTGCCAGCAGTTTATGGTTGGGGACAGGGGCCAACGAGCAGTACTTC
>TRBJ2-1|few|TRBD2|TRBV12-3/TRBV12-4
CASSTLAGVSYNEQFF
TGTGCCAGCAGTACCCTAGCGGGAGTGTCCTACAATGAGCAGTTCTTC
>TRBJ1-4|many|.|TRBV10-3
CAISERELSNEKLFF
TGTGCCATCAGTGAAAGGGAGCTTTCTAATGAAAAACTGTTTTTT
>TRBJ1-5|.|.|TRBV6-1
CASRRQANQPQHF
TGTGCCAGCAGGCGACAGGCTAATCAGCCCCAGCATTTT
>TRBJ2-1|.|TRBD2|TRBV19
CASTHWTSGILGEQFF
TGTGCCAGTACCCATTGGACTAGCGGGATTCTCGGTGAGCAGTTCTTC
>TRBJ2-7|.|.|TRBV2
CASSVEGGSGEQYF
TGTGCCAGCAGCGTAGAAGGAGGGTCGGGGGAGCAGTACTTC
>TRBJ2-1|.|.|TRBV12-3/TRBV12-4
CATRGSEQFF
TGTGCCACCAGGGGCAGCGAGCAGTTCTTC
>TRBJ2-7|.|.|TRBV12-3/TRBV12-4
CASSSGGVYEQYF
TGTGCCAGCAGTTCCGGTGGGGTCTACGAGCAGTACTTC
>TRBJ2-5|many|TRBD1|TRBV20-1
CSAGRTGGRETQYF
TGCAGTGCTGGCCGGACAGGGGGCAGAGAGACCCAGTACTTC
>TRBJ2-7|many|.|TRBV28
CASSFVGRSALEQYF
TGTGCCAGCAGTTTTGTGGGACGCTCAGCTCTGGAGCAGTACTTC